This TCR beta chain was identified in a study of blood T cell repertoires in COVID-19. The protocol was immunoSEQ multiplex PCR, while the TCRdb copy is restricted to in-frame clones and leaves out a portion. This table has around 380,000 clones, more than 65% appearing once. The CDR3 has 13 amino acids. V was cut by 5 bases and J by 2 bases, with 10 bases left in between. CDR1 and CDR2 from the germline V gene are LNHNV and YYDKDF (reference sequence). The sample was peripheral blood. The clonotype was recovered from a human donor with acute or convalescent COVID-19. The donor label of this sample is uncertain. The chain has TRBV15 and TRBJ2-7, with D unclear. This CDR3 is CATSRTSAYEQYF. As DNA, the CDR3 is TGTGCCACCAGCCGAACGTCAGCCTACGAGCAGTACTTC.